This entry concerns a single T cell receptor (beta chain). Antigen specificity is unknown. The ends were cut back, 2 bases at V and 5 bases at J, with 3 bases in the middle. This CDR3 has 11 residues. Germline loops: CDR1 MNHEY, CDR2 SMNVEV (reference sequence). This record comes from a study of T cell responses to AZD1222 COVID-19 vaccine. Study as a whole: Combined were second doses at about 4 or about 12 weeks.

Study outcomes and limitations: There were mostly white British donors and more females than males, and clonal diversity was possibly underestimated.

Sequencing used immunoSEQ multiplex PCR; TCRdb keeps in-frame clones, though not all of them. The sample shows under 200,000 clones, 90% to 95% of them seen only once. The source was peripheral blood, collected on day 0 of AZD1222 vaccination. V is TRBV27 and J is TRBJ2-5; D uncertain. The clonotype originates from an adult in good health. The CDR3, as DNA: TGTGCCAGCAGTTTAGGCGAGACCCAGTACTTC. It is translated as CASSLGETQYF.